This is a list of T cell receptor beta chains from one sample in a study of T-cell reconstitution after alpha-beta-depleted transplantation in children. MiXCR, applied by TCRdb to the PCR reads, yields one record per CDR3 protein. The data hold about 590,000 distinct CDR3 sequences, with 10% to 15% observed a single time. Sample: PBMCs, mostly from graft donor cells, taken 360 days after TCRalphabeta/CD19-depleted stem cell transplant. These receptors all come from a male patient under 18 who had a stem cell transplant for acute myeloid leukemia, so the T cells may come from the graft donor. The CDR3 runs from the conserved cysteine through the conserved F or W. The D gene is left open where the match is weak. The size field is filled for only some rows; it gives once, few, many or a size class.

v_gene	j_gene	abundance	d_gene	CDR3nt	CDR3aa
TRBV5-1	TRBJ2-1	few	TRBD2	TGCGCCAGCAGCCGTAGCGGGACGAACTCCTACAATGAGCAGTTCTTC	CASSRSGTNSYNEQFF
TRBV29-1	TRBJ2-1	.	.	TGCAGCGCGAGAAGGTGGGACCTCAAGAGCTCCTACAATGAGCAGTTCTTC	CSARRWDLKSSYNEQFF
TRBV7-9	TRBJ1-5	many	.	TGTGCCAGCAGCCTGGCGGGGGGAGTCCAGCCCCAGCATTTT	CASSLAGGVQPQHF
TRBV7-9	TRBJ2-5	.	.	TGTGCCAGCAGCGAAGGCTGGGCGCGGAAGTACTTC	CASSEGWARKYF
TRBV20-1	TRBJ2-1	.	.	TGCAGTGCTCCGAGTGCAAGTGGCGCCAATGAGCAGTTCTTC	CSAPSASGANEQFF
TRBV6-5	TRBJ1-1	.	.	TGTGCCAGCAGAAATGGGGCTTACACTGAAGCTTTCTTT	CASRNGAYTEAFF
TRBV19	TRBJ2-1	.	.	TGTGCCAGTAGTATGCAACTATTAGTACCCTACAATGAGCAGTTCTTC	CASSMQLLVPYNEQFF
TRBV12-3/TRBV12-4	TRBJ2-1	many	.	TGTGCCAGCAGTTTGGGTGGGAGGCCTCACAATGAGCAGTTCTTC	CASSLGGRPHNEQFF
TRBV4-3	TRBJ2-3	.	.	TGCGCCAGCAGCCAAGATTTCGGCGGGCTCATCACAGATACGCAGTATTTT	CASSQDFGGLITDTQYF
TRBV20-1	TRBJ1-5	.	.	TGCAGTGCTAGAGATCCCTCCGGAGGACTTAATAGCAATCAGCCCCAGCATTTT	CSARDPSGGLNSNQPQHF
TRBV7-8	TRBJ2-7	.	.	TGTGCCAGCAGCCTATCTAGGTGGGGGAATCCCTACGAGCAGTACTTC	CASSLSRWGNPYEQYF
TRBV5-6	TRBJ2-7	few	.	TGTGCCAGCAGGTCACGTCTAGGGTATTTATCCTACGAGCAGTACTTC	CASRSRLGYLSYEQYF
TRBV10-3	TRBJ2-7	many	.	TGTGCCATCAGTGGGTCTCGGGAGAAAGGATACGAGCAGTACTTC	CAISGSREKGYEQYF
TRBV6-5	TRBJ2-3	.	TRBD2	TGTGCCAGCAGTTCCCCCCGAGCGGGGCTCACAGATACGCAGTATTTT	CASSSPRAGLTDTQYF
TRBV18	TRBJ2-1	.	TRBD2	TGTGCCAGCTCACCATATAAGCGGGACGTGAGCTCCTACAATGAGCAGTTCTTC	CASSPYKRDVSSYNEQFF
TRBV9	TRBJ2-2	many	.	TGTGCCAGCAGCGCCAGTACTAAGGGGGAAGGTATCACCGGGGAGCTGTTTTTT	CASSASTKGEGITGELFF
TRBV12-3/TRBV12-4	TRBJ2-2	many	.	TGTGCCAGCAGTTCCACGAACACCGGGGAGCTGTTTTTT	CASSSTNTGELFF
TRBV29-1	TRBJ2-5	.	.	TGCAGCGTGGGACCGTGGATCGAGACCCAGTACTTC	CSVGPWIETQYF
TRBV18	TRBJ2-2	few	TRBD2	TGTGCCAGCTCACTCCTCGGACTAGCCGTGACCGGGGAGCTGTTTTTT	CASSLLGLAVTGELFF
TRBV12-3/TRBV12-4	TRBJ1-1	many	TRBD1	TGTGCCAGCAGCCCTACAGGGGTCGGCACTGAAGCTTTCTTT	CASSPTGVGTEAFF
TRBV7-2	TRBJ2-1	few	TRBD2	TGTGCCAGCAGCTTAGCTCGCGGGAGTAGGAATGAGCAGTTCTTC	CASSLARGSRNEQFF
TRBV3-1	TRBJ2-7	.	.	TGTGCCAGCAGACCGTCGGGGGTGAACGAGCAGTACTTC	CASRPSGVNEQYF
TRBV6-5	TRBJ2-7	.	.	TGTGCCAGCAGTACGTCTGACTACGAGCAGTACTTC	CASSTSDYEQYF
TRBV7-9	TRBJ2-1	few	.	TGTGCCAGCAGCCCGGGACAAGGCAACAATGAGCAGTTCTTC	CASSPGQGNNEQFF
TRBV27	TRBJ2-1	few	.	TGTGCCAGCAGTTTTCTGGCAGGGGATAATGAGCAGTTCTTC	CASSFLAGDNEQFF
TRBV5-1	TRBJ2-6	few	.	TGCGCCAGCAGCTCTCATTATGACCCCTACTCTGGGGCCAACGTCCTGACTTTC	CASSSHYDPYSGANVLTF
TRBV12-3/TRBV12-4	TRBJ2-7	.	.	TGTGCCAGCAGTTCAATGGGAAACTCCTACGAGCAGTACTTC	CASSSMGNSYEQYF
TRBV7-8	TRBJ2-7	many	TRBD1	TGTGCCAGCAGCTTAGGAATCGGGACAGGGGCCTACGAGCAGTACTTC	CASSLGIGTGAYEQYF